The sample holds one count of the clone carrying this T cell receptor beta chain. This sample is drawn from a study of cytomegalovirus exposure and HLA in healthy donors. 13 Jbeta primers and 60 Vbeta primers were used for the PCR. Sequenced by immunoSEQ multiplex PCR; TCRdb stores in-frame clones only, minus some. The sample includes roughly 52,000 clones, about 80% of them seen just once. This cohort consisted of healthy bone marrow donors. The clonotype comes from a female donor in good health and CMV-seronegative. Specimen: PBMCs.

The CDR3 region has the DNA TGTGCCAGCAGTGGACAGACAGGGGTCGCAGATACGCAGTATTTT. Translated: CASSGQTGVADTQYF. The V and J genes are TRBV6-1 and TRBJ2-3; 8 nucleotides align to TRBD1. Per germline, CDR1 MNHNS and CDR2 SASEGT. With V trimmed by 4 bases and J by 4 bases, 7 bases remained unmatched. The CDR3 is 15 amino acids.